The entry below describes one T cell receptor (beta chain). From the PCR reads, TCRdb called clonotypes with MiXCR, one entry per CDR3 protein. The sample holds some 100,000 distinct CDR3 sequences, roughly 20% seen once. This sample is part of a study of molecular identifiers for immune sequencing clone quantification. The ends were cut back, 0 bases at V and 0 bases at J, with 8 bases in the middle. Germline V gene data show CDR1 as MNHEY and CDR2 as SVGAGI. The CDR3 sequence is 16 residues long. The rearrangement uses TRBV6-5 and TRBJ2-2; D not resolved. The source is a human donor in good health. Some libraries in this study had Jurkat cell RNA spiked in. What was sequenced was naive CD8+ T cells from blood, with Jurkat cell RNA spiked in. Subset noted: FACS-sorted CD8+CD4-CCR7+CD45RA+ naive T cells. CDR3 bases: TGTGCCAGCAGTTACTCGATCCAAACGAACACCGGGGAGCTGTTTTTT. Translating gives CASSYSIQTNTGELFF.